Each of the 29 T cell receptor beta chains below was sequenced from the same sample in a study of cytomegalovirus exposure and HLA in healthy donors. PCR was performed using 60 Vbeta and 13 Jbeta primers. Libraries were prepared by immunoSEQ multiplex PCR; TCRdb keeps only in-frame clonotypes and omits some of them. The table records 150,000 to 200,000 clones, about 12% of them present only once. The source material was PBMCs. These receptor sequences come from a man aged 50 to 60 in good health and CMV-seropositive.

This rearrangement joins TRBV5-1 to TRBJ2-5; no clear D. The germline V and J ends were trimmed by 2 bases and 5 bases, with 16 bases remaining between them. The CDR3 has 15 amino acids. CDR1 SGHRS and CDR2 YFSETQ come from the germline V gene. The CDR3 region has the DNA TGCGCCAGCAGCTTCGCATGGCGGTCAATGGAGACCCAGTACTTC. Its translation is CASSFAWRSMETQYF. The full variable domain, completed using reference TRBV5-1 and TRBJ2-5, is KAGVTQTPRYLIKTRGQQVTLSCSPISGHRSVSWYQQTPGQGLQFLFEYFSETQRNKGNFPGRFSGRQFSNSRSEMNVSTLELGDSALYLCASSFAWRSMETQYFGPGTRLLVL.

This clone has more than one count but fewer than ten. The CDR3 reads CASRGGQASYEQYV. CDR3 coding DNA: TGTGCCAGCAGGGGGGGACAGGCTTCCTACGAGCAGTACGTC. The chain recombines TRBV6-1 with TRBJ2-7; 8 bases map to TRBD1. Trimming at V came to 6 bases and at J to 1 base, leaving 5 bases not matched to a gene. CDR1 is MNHNS, CDR2 SASEGT, per germline. The CDR3 spans 14 residues.

This clone was observed a handful of times. The chain has TRBV6-5 and TRBJ1-3; TRBD1 aligns across 7 bases. The V and J ends lost 5 bases and 9 bases, in that order; junction bases with no gene match: 13. CDR3 length: 15 amino acids. Germline CDR1 is MNHEY and CDR2 is SVGAGI. CDR3 bases: TGTGCCAGCAGTCAAGAGGGGGCCGGAAGCTCCACCATATATTTT. Amino acid sequence: CASSQEGAGSSTIYF.

This clone was detected a few times. The chain joins TRBV6-5 to TRBJ1-2; perhaps TRBD1 as D (6 bases). This CDR3 region has 13 residues. V was shortened by 6 bases and J by 5 bases, with 13 bases between the two germline ends. The germline CDR1 and CDR2 sequences are MNHEY and SVGAGI. Here the CDR3 DNA reads TGTGCCAGCAGACGGACAGCCACTTATGGCTACACCTTC. As protein: CASRRTATYGYTF.

This chain joins TRBV15 and TRBJ1-3; D unclear. The CDR3 extends over 17 amino acids. Germline loops: CDR1 LNHNV, CDR2 YYDKDF (reference sequence). With 8 bases removed from V and 2 bases from J, the gap between germline ends came to 22 bases. Written as DNA, the CDR3 is TGTGCCACCTCTCCCGTTTTTCGGGGAAATGCTGGAAACACCATATATTTT. The encoded protein is CATSPVFRGNAGNTIYF.

The rearrangement joins TRBV7-2 to TRBJ2-6; 9 nucleotides match TRBD2. The J segment lost 0 bases and the V segment lost 3 bases, leaving 3 bases of the junction unmatched. Germline CDR1 reads SGHTA; CDR2 reads FQGNSA. This CDR3 comprises 17 residues. CDR3 sequence reads: CASSFGGGASGANVLTF. The CDR3 DNA reads TGTGCCAGCAGCTTTGGCGGGGGGGCCTCTGGGGCCAACGTCCTGACTTTC.

This clone was observed a handful of times. The chain joins TRBV28 to TRBJ1-4, with no clear D. Germline V gene sequence: CDR1 MDHEN, CDR2 SYDVKM. V was cut by 8 bases and J by 4 bases, with 11 bases left in between. The CDR3 length is 13 residues. The CDR3 here is CASRERSNEKLFF. In DNA, the CDR3 is TGTGCCAGCCGGGAGCGGAGTAATGAAAAACTGTTTTTT.

This rearrangement joins TRBV4-1 to TRBJ2-7, with TRBD2 matching over 9 bases. The CDR3 totals 14 residues. J gave up 5 bases and V 5 bases, and 7 bases lay outside the gene matches. Germline values: CDR1 MGHRA, CDR2 YSYEKL. The CDR3 is CASSTGLATDEQYF. The CDR3 DNA is TGCGCCAGCAGCACGGGACTAGCTACCGACGAGCAGTACTTC.

This clone was seen a few times. This chain connects TRBV6-5 to TRBJ2-7; 7 bases are a match to TRBD1. Germline assignment: CDR1 MNHEY and CDR2 SVGAGI. Unmatched junction bases numbered 9, after V lost 5 bases and J lost 5 bases. This CDR3 comprises 14 residues. As DNA, the CDR3 is TGTGCCAGCAGTCCCGGGAACAGGGGAAACGAGCAGTACGTC. Its translation is CASSPGNRGNEQYV.

This clone has just a few counts. V is TRBV14 and J is TRBJ1-6; TRBD1 matches at 7 bases. The CDR3 loop spans 13 amino acids. Trimming cost V 3 bases and J 7 bases; bases outside gene matches: 0. Looked up from germline, CDR1 is SGHDN and CDR2 is FVKESK. The CDR3: CASSQTGNSPLHF. CDR3 sequence (DNA): TGTGCCAGCAGCCAGACAGGGAATTCACCCCTCCACTTT.

This clone was counted between two and nine times. This sequence joins TRBV4-1 and TRBJ2-1; D is uncertain. The CDR3 contains 16 residues. CDR1 MGHRA and CDR2 YSYEKL come from the germline V gene. Deletions cut 0 bases from V and 5 bases from J, with 14 bases between. In DNA form, the CDR3 reads TGCGCCAGCAGCCAAGACGAGAGAACCCAGGACAATGAGCAGTTCTTC. Its protein is CASSQDERTQDNEQFF.

This clone was observed a few times. The genes are TRBV2 and TRBJ1-1; D is ambiguous. V was pared by 8 bases and J by 0 bases, with 13 bases between. The length of the CDR3 is 14 residues. Germline-derived CDR1 and CDR2 are SNHLY and FYNNEI. The CDR3 spells CASGLDRLNTEAFF. The CDR3 DNA reads as TGTGCCAGCGGACTCGACCGCTTGAACACTGAAGCTTTCTTT.

This clone was observed a few times. V and J are TRBV10-2 and TRBJ2-2, with 16 bases that match TRBD2. Germline-derived CDR1 and CDR2 are WSHSY and SAAADI. The CDR3 loop spans 15 amino acids. J gave up 5 bases and V 9 bases, and 3 bases lay outside the gene matches. CDR3 nucleotide sequence: TGCGCCAGTGGGACTAGCGGGGGGGGGACCGGGGAGCTGTTTTTT. It specifies CASGTSGGGTGELFF.

The chain recombines TRBV6-1 with TRBJ2-2; 8 bases agree with TRBD1. Germline-derived CDR1 and CDR2 are MNHNS and SASEGT. The V and J ends lost 6 bases and 7 bases, in that order; junction bases with no gene match: 10. This CDR3 has 15 amino acids. DNA of the CDR3: TGTGCCAGCAGAAGGGGTACAGGGGGACACGGGGAGCTGTTTTTT. Residues: CASRRGTGGHGELFF.

The V and J genes are TRBV9 and TRBJ1-4; TRBD1 is a possible D gene (6 bases). This CDR3 spans 15 amino acids. Germline V gene data show CDR1 as SGDLS and CDR2 as YYNGEE. V was pared by 0 bases and J by 8 bases, with 14 bases between. CDR3 in DNA: TGTGCCAGCAGCGTAGCTCAGGGGACGGGGGAAAAACTGTTTTTT. This sequence encodes CASSVAQGTGEKLFF. The variable domain in full, completed from reference TRBV9 and TRBJ1-4, reads DSGVTQTPKHLITATGQRVTLRCSPRSGDLSVYWYQQSLDQGLQFLIQYYNGEERAKGNILERFSAQQFPDLHSELNLSSLELGDSALYFCASSVAQGTGEKLFFGSGTQLSVL.

This clone was recorded a few times. V usage is TRBV6-1 and J usage is TRBJ2-2, with TRBD2 identical over 10 bases. Germline V gene lookup returns CDR1 MNHNS and CDR2 SASEGT. The CDR3 totals 16 residues. Trimming took 4 bases from V and 1 from J; bases not matched to a gene: 3. The CDR3 protein is CASSALAGVNTGELFF. DNA for the CDR3: TGTGCCAGCAGTGCCCTAGCGGGGGTGAACACCGGGGAGCTGTTTTTT.

This clone was counted only a few times. This chain joins TRBV7-2 and TRBJ2-7, with 9 bases matching TRBD2. The CDR3 extends over 18 amino acids. The V segment lost 5 bases and the J segment 1 base; nucleotides outside the gene matches: 15. The V gene's germline CDR1 is SGHTA and CDR2 FQGNSA. CDR3 loop: CASSPSRGGTSLSYEQYF. In DNA, the CDR3 is TGTGCCAGCAGCCCCTCCCGAGGCGGGACTAGCTTATCCTACGAGCAGTACTTC.

This clone was seen only a few times. The chain couples TRBV19 to TRBJ1-3, with TRBD1 matching 8 bases. V lost 5 bases, J lost 8 bases, and 8 bases stayed unmatched. The germline gives CDR1 LNHDA, CDR2 SQIVND (reference sequence). The CDR3 totals 14 residues. This chain's CDR3 is CASSPTGVGYTIYF. DNA of the CDR3: TGTGCCAGTAGTCCGACAGGGGTCGGGTACACCATATATTTT. Looking up the rest from reference TRBV19 and TRBJ1-3 gives the full variable domain: DGGITQSPKYLFRKEGQNVTLSCEQNLNHDAMYWYRQDPGQGLRLIYYSQIVNDFQKGDIAEGYSVSREKKESFPLTVTSAQKNPTAFYLCASSPTGVGYTIYFGEGSWLTVV.

This clone was counted between two and nine times. This chain links TRBV5-6 with TRBJ2-3; the D gene is possibly TRBD2 (6 bases). The germline CDR1 and CDR2 sequences are SGHDT and YYEEEE. This CDR3 has 15 amino acids. Trimming took off 0 bases at V and 6 bases at J, with 14 bases between the two ends. CDR3 sequence: CASSLAAGTRDTQYF. Written as DNA, the CDR3 is TGTGCCAGCAGCTTGGCTGCGGGGACCCGCGATACGCAGTATTTT.

The chain couples TRBV9 to TRBJ2-1; TRBD2 is a possible D gene (5 bases). Deletions cut 0 bases from V and 2 bases from J, with 9 bases between. CDR1 and CDR2 from the germline V gene are SGDLS and YYNGEE. The CDR3 is 15 residues long. In DNA, the CDR3 is TGTGCCAGCAGCGTAGGGGGAGACCCCTACAATGAGCAGTTCTTC. Encoded protein: CASSVGGDPYNEQFF.

The rearrangement joins TRBV25-1 to TRBJ1-1; D uncertain. This CDR3 is built from 16 residues. CDR1 MGHDK and CDR2 SYGVNS come from the germline V gene. Trimming took 3 bases from V and 4 from J, leaving 18 bases between them. The CDR3 spells CASSDGNGRESTEAFF. The CDR3, as DNA: TGTGCCAGCAGTGATGGAAACGGGAGGGAGAGCACTGAAGCTTTCTTT.

CDR3 sequence reads: CASSEIEVQETQYF. Here the CDR3 DNA reads TGTGCCAGCAGTGAGATCGAGGTCCAAGAGACCCAGTACTTC. The chain carries TRBV2 and TRBJ2-5, with no clear D. Trimming stripped 3 bases from V and 1 base from J, with 9 bases between. CDR3 length equals 14 residues. Looked up from germline, CDR1 is SNHLY and CDR2 is FYNNEI. The full variable domain, rest sourced from reference TRBV2 and TRBJ2-5, is EPEVTQTPSHQVTQMGQEVILRCVPISNHLYFYWYRQILGQKVEFLVSFYNNEISEKSEIFDDQFSVERPDGSNFTLKIRSTKLEDSAMYFCASSEIEVQETQYFGPGTRLLVL.

This rearrangement joins TRBV6-6 to TRBJ1-2, with D unresolved. The CDR3 extends over 11 amino acids. Germline V gene data show CDR1 as MNHNY and CDR2 as SVGAGI (reference sequence). The V end lost 8 bases, the J end lost 7 bases, and 11 bases lay between the germline ends. DNA for the CDR3: TGTGCCAGCGCCTTCGAGGTTGGCTACACCTTC. Its translation: CASAFEVGYTF.

The genes are TRBV4-2 and TRBJ2-3, with 12 bases fitting TRBD2. The germline V gene encodes CDR1 LGHNA and CDR2 YNFKEQ. After removal of 0 bases from V and 2 bases from J, the junction contained 6 bases not matched to a gene. The CDR3 runs 18 residues. Here the CDR3 reads CASSQERTSGTLTDTQYF. CDR3 DNA: TGTGCCAGCAGCCAAGAGAGGACTAGCGGGACCCTCACAGATACGCAGTATTTT.

The chain carries TRBV5-6 and TRBJ2-1; D is ambiguous. There are 14 residues in the CDR3. V lost 0 bases and J 0 bases, leaving 4 bases between the germline ends. Looked up from germline, CDR1 is SGHDT and CDR2 is YYEEEE. CDR3 bases: TGTGCCAGCAGCTTGGGTAGCTCCTACAATGAGCAGTTCTTC. Residues: CASSLGSSYNEQFF.

This clone has only a few counts. The J gene is TRBJ2-7, the V gene TRBV7-8; TRBD1 agrees at 10 bases. After removal of 3 bases from V and 4 bases from J, the junction contained 3 bases not matched to a gene. From germline, CDR1 is SGHVS and CDR2 FQNEAQ. This CDR3 is 14 amino acids long. This chain's CDR3 is CASSLAGQGYEQYF. The CDR3 bases are TGTGCCAGCAGCTTGGCGGGACAGGGGTACGAGCAGTACTTC.

This sequence joins TRBV6-1 and TRBJ1-1; TRBD1 matches at 8 bases. CDR1 and CDR2 (germline): MNHNS, SASEGT. The V and J ends lost 6 bases and 6 bases, in that order; junction bases with no gene match: 9. CDR3 size: 14 residues. The CDR3 region is CASRGTGGRSEAFF. DNA for the CDR3: TGTGCCAGCAGGGGGACAGGTGGGCGCTCTGAAGCTTTCTTT.

The CDR3 region has the DNA TGTGCCAGCAGCCCCCCCGGGTCACCCCTCCACTTT. Protein product: CASSPPGSPLHF. This chain uses TRBV5-4 with TRBJ1-6; unclear D gene. This CDR3 is built from 12 residues. Per the germline V gene, CDR1 is SGHNT and CDR2 is YYREEE (reference sequence). V was shortened by 4 bases and J by 10 bases, with 9 bases between the two germline ends.

In its sample, this clone was seen a few times. This CDR3 is CASSPGISGNTIYF. The CDR3 region has the DNA TGTGCCAGCAGCCCCGGGATCTCTGGAAACACCATATATTTT. The chain joins TRBV7-7 to TRBJ1-3, with D hard to call. The CDR3 is 14 residues long. Germline V lookup: CDR1 SSHAT, CDR2 FNYEAQ (reference sequence). V dropped 5 bases and J dropped 0 bases, with 8 bases sitting between them.